Below, one T cell receptor beta chain is given with its context. Its antigen is currently unknown. Germline V gene sequence: CDR1 SGHTA, CDR2 FQGNSA. Trimming shortened V by 1 base and J by 4 bases, and 8 bases separated the two germline ends. The CDR3 loop spans 14 amino acids. This sample was taken from a study of identical twins. Overall study results and limits: Out-of-frame alpha sequences shared by twins were enriched for low generation probability. Zero-insertion analyses were open to partial confounding by invariant MAIT and iNKT cells.

MiXCR, run by TCRdb on the 5' RACE reads, gives a single entry per CDR3 protein. The sample carries around 230,000 distinct CDR3 sequences, 6.5% recorded once. The same data also went into a second study, on T cells expressing NK-cell markers. That study adds: In sorted CD3+CD56+NKG2C+, CD3+CD56+NKG2C- and CD3+CD56-NKG2C+ T cells, TCR beta repertoires were obtained. For four donors, these clonotypes were likewise the leading ones in the CD3+CD56-NKG2C+ fraction.

The chain couples TRBV7-2 to TRBJ1-5; the D is unclear. The TCR was taken from a woman under 30 in good health. Material: CD8+ T cells sorted from blood. The CDR3 loop is CASSLGRRNQPQHF. The CDR3 nucleotides are TGTGCCAGCAGCTTAGGACGCAGAAATCAGCCCCAGCATTTT.